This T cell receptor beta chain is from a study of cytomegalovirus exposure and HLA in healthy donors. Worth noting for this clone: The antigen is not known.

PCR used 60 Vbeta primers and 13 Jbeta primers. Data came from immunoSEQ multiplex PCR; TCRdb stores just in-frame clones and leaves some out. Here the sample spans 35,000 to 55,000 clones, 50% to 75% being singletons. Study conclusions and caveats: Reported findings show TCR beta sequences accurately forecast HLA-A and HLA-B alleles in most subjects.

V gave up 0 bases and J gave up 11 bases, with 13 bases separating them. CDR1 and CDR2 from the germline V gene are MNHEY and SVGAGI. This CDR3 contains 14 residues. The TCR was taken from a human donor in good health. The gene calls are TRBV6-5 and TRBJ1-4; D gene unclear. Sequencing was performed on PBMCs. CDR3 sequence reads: CASSYSRVEAKLFF. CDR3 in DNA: TGTGCCAGCAGTTACTCGAGGGTCGAGGCGAAACTGTTTTTT.